Shown below are 3 T cell receptor beta chains from a single sample sequenced in a study of blood T cell repertoires in COVID-19. Generated by immunoSEQ multiplex PCR, the TCRdb table keeps only in-frame clones and is missing some. The sample has some 290,000 clones; 75% to 90% are singletons. Sequenced sample: peripheral blood. The receptors come from a woman aged 45 to 65 who had recovered from COVID-19.

The rearrangement links TRBV15 to TRBJ1-6; weak D call: TRBD1 (5 bases). The CDR3 has 16 residues. Trimming pared 0 bases from V and 9 bases from J, leaving 15 bases between. CDR1 and CDR2 (germline): LNHNV, YYDKDF (reference sequence). CDR3 protein: CATSREPTGPTSPLHF. CDR3 coding DNA: TGTGCCACCAGCAGAGAACCAACAGGCCCTACTTCACCCCTCCACTTT.

The chain has TRBV7-9 and TRBJ2-2; 7 nucleotides match TRBD2. This CDR3 contains 16 residues. Germline V gives CDR1 SEHNR, CDR2 FQNEAQ (reference sequence). After removal of 8 bases from V and 0 bases from J, the junction contained 9 bases not matched to a gene. The CDR3 protein is CASPGRAGANTGELFF. The CDR3 DNA follows: TGTGCCAGCCCAGGAAGGGCGGGGGCGAACACCGGGGAGCTGTTTTTT. Complete variable domain (other parts from reference TRBV7-9 and TRBJ2-2): DTGVSQNPRHKITKRGQNVTFRCDPISEHNRLYWYRQTLGQGPEFLTYFQNEAQLEKSRLLSDRFSAERPKGSFSTLEIQRTEQGDSAMYLCASPGRAGANTGELFFGEGSRLTVL.

The V gene is TRBV11-2, the J gene TRBJ1-3; maybe TRBD1 (6 bases). V lost 1 base and J 4 bases, leaving 14 bases between the germline ends. CDR3 size: 16 residues. Germline CDR1 and CDR2: SGHAT and FQNNGV. This CDR3 is CASSLVRGAAGNTIYF. In DNA, the CDR3 is TGTGCCAGCAGCTTAGTTCGGGGGGCGGCAGGAAACACCATATATTTT.